These T cell receptor beta chains were read from a single sample in a study of blood T cells in healthy people across ages. TCRdb re-analysed the 5' RACE reads in MiXCR, keeping a single row per CDR3 protein. The repertoire holds 700,000 or so distinct CDR3 sequences, around two fifths seen once, with 30% in the top ten. Material: blood. These receptors were taken from a man older than 75 in good health. Both conserved end residues are part of each CDR3. Fields, in order: J gene, V gene, clone size, D gene, CDR3 protein, CDR3 DNA. A D gene is named only where the DNA matches it firmly. Rows give clone size only sometimes, using once, few, many, or a class for an expanded clone.

>TRBJ1-3|TRBV3-1|.|TRBD1
CASSQPGQGIGNTIYF
TGTGCCAGCAGCCAGCCGGGACAGGGGATTGGAAACACCATATATTTT
>TRBJ2-1|TRBV20-1|few|.
CSARGLTAAYNEQFF
TGCAGTGCTAGGGGGTTGACAGCCGCTTACAATGAGCAGTTCTTC
>TRBJ2-1|TRBV6-6|.|TRBD2
CASSYSRGGNNEQFF
TGTGCCAGCAGTTACTCCCGCGGGGGTAACAATGAGCAGTTCTTC
>TRBJ2-5|TRBV6-2/TRBV6-3|few|TRBD2
CASSARLGPTREQYF
TGTGCCAGCAGTGCAAGGCTGGGTCCCACGCGGGAGCAGTACTTC
>TRBJ2-1|TRBV25-1|.|.
CASIATGNVNEQFF
TGTGCCAGCATCGCTACCGGGAACGTCAATGAGCAGTTCTTC
>TRBJ1-3|TRBV2|.|.
CASTGQISGNTIYF
TGTGCCAGTACCGGACAGATTTCTGGAAACACCATATATTTT
>TRBJ1-5|TRBV27|.|.
CASSLLGAGGNQPQHF
TGTGCCAGCAGTTTGCTCGGGGCAGGGGGCAATCAGCCCCAGCATTTT
>TRBJ1-2|TRBV20-1|few|.
CSARDGGYTF
TGCAGTGCTAGAGATGGGGGCTACACCTTC
>TRBJ2-3|TRBV3-1|few|.
CASSQILRGTDTQYF
TGTGCCAGCAGCCAGATACTCCGGGGCACAGATACGCAGTATTTT
>TRBJ1-5|TRBV3-1|.|.
CASSQDRSQPQHF
TGTGCCAGCAGCCAAGACAGAAGTCAGCCCCAGCATTTT
>TRBJ2-1|TRBV9|.|TRBD1
CASSVAGGQGDYNEQFF
TGTGCCAGCAGCGTAGCCGGGGGACAGGGGGACTACAATGAGCAGTTCTTC
>TRBJ2-7|TRBV7-2|.|TRBD1
CASSLRTGENEQYF
TGTGCCAGCAGCTTACGGACAGGGGAGAACGAGCAGTACTTC
>TRBJ2-1|TRBV7-6|.|.
CASSLYSACERFF
TGTGCCAGCAGCTTATACTCGGCGTGTGAGCGGTTCTTC
>TRBJ1-5|TRBV20-1|.|TRBD1
CSASDRGINQPQHF
TGCAGTGCTTCAGACAGGGGTATCAATCAGCCCCAGCATTTT
>TRBJ2-7|TRBV20-1|.|TRBD2
CSALSAGGGSMDEQYF
TGCAGTGCCCTCTCTGCGGGGGGGGGGAGTATGGACGAGCAGTACTTC
>TRBJ1-2|TRBV5-5|.|.
CASSLTDVPNYGYTF
TGTGCCAGCAGCCTTACAGATGTTCCCAACTATGGCTACACCTTC
>TRBJ2-1|TRBV20-1|.|TRBD2
CSASSGSSGRANEQFF
TGCAGTGCTAGTAGTGGATCTAGCGGGAGGGCGAATGAGCAGTTCTTC
>TRBJ2-7|TRBV28|.|TRBD2
CASSFGRVSYEQYF
TGTGCCAGCAGTTTCGGGAGGGTCTCCTACGAGCAGTACTTC
>TRBJ1-5|TRBV6-5|.|.
CASSFEGNQPQHF
TGTGCCAGCAGTTTCGAAGGGAATCAGCCCCAGCATTTT
>TRBJ2-7|TRBV6-5|.|.
CASSYAGDVYEQYF
TGTGCCAGCAGTTACGCAGGGGACGTATACGAGCAGTACTTC
>TRBJ2-5|TRBV10-3|few|TRBD2
CAISVNVAGETQYF
TGTGCCATCAGTGTCAACGTAGCGGGAGAGACCCAGTACTTC
>TRBJ2-3|TRBV9|.|TRBD1
CASSVVGTGVWSQYF
TGTGCCAGCAGCGTAGTTGGGACAGGGGTTTGGTCGCAGTATTTT
>TRBJ1-2|TRBV6-1|.|TRBD1
CASSHDRVGYGYTF
TGTGCCAGCAGCCACGACAGGGTAGGCTATGGCTACACCTTC
>TRBJ2-5|TRBV29-1|few|TRBD2
CSVTRTSGGQETQYF
TGCAGCGTCACCCGGACTAGCGGGGGGCAAGAGACCCAGTACTTC
>TRBJ2-7|TRBV11-2|once|TRBD1
CASSLIGQGTDEQYF
TGTGCCAGCAGCCTAATCGGACAGGGGACGGACGAGCAGTACTTC
>TRBJ2-2|TRBV7-2|many|.
CASSFSDRPTGELFF
TGTGCCAGCAGCTTCTCGGACAGACCCACCGGGGAGCTGTTTTTT
>TRBJ2-3|TRBV5-5|.|.
CASSLETGRKEYF
TGTGCCAGCAGCTTGGAGACGGGGCGTAAGGAGTATTTT
>TRBJ1-4|TRBV27|.|TRBD1
CASRMDRGLGNEKLFF
TGTGCCAGCAGAATGGACAGGGGGCTTGGTAATGAAAAACTGTTTTTT
>TRBJ2-5|TRBV28|.|.
CASSPVGSYHNEQYF
TGTGCCAGCAGTCCGGTTGGAAGTTATCACAATGAGCAGTACTTC
>TRBJ1-2|TRBV7-6|few|TRBD1
CASSLARGQGNYGYTF
TGTGCCAGCAGCTTAGCGCGTGGACAGGGGAACTATGGCTACACCTTC
>TRBJ1-2|TRBV29-1|.|TRBD1
CTDGQAIGYTF
TGCACCGATGGACAGGCGATTGGCTACACCTTC
>TRBJ2-7|TRBV6-2/TRBV6-3|many|.
CASRRGGTRYEQYF
TGTGCCAGCAGGCGAGGCGGTACCCGCTACGAGCAGTACTTC